The 13 T cell receptor beta chains reported below all come from one sample, sequenced in a study of Ad26.COV2.S vaccination and SARS-CoV-2 variants. The method was immunoSEQ multiplex PCR; TCRdb's version includes in-frame clones alone and lacks a portion of them. This table has about 350,000 clones, approximately 86% appearing once. Treatment defined: around 19 received Ad26.COV2.S at low or high dose, single or two shots; about five received placebo; per-sample allocation not given. Sample collection was performed on day 63 after the first vaccine or placebo injection. The sample was peripheral blood, taken in a trial of Ad26.COV2.S vaccine versus placebo. Source of these receptors: a person between 18 and 59 years old who received the Ad26.COV2.S COVID-19 vaccine or a placebo.

This chain links TRBV7-8 with TRBJ1-1; no clear D. Germline V lookup: CDR1 SGHVS, CDR2 FQNEAQ. The V end was cut by 5 bases, the J end by 1 base, with 8 bases between. The CDR3 totals 13 residues. The CDR3, as DNA: TGTGCCAGCAGCCGGGCGACGAACACTGAAGCTTTCTTT. It codes for CASSRATNTEAFF.

This chain joins TRBV11-2 and TRBJ2-1; D may be TRBD1 (5 bases). Trimming took 5 bases from V and 2 from J, leaving 16 bases between them. From germline, CDR1 is SGHAT and CDR2 FQNNGV. The length of the CDR3 is 16 residues. DNA of the CDR3: TGTGCCAGCAGCCCCCGAGGCGCAGGGACCTACAATGAGCAGTTCTTC. Its protein product is CASSPRGAGTYNEQFF.

J is TRBJ1-6 and V is TRBV28; 7 nucleotides align to TRBD1. CDR3 length: 16 amino acids. Trimming removed 5 bases from V and 6 bases from J; junction bases left unmatched: 10. The germline V gene has CDR1 MDHEN and CDR2 SYDVKM. The CDR3 protein is CASSPRTGDPNSPLHF. CDR3 bases: TGTGCCAGCAGTCCCCGGACAGGCGACCCTAATTCACCCCTCCACTTT.

The chain combines TRBV15 with TRBJ1-1; D is ambiguous. CDR1 and CDR2 (germline): LNHNV, YYDKDF (reference sequence). The CDR3 is made up of 15 amino acids. Deletions cut 9 bases from V and 3 bases from J, with 20 bases between. The CDR3 loop is CATWPGWPGDTEAFF. For the CDR3, the DNA is TGTGCCACTTGGCCGGGGTGGCCCGGGGACACTGAAGCTTTCTTT.

The V and J genes are TRBV7-2 and TRBJ2-7; possibly TRBD2 for D (5 bases). CDR1 and CDR2 (germline): SGHTA, FQGNSA. The V gene lost 4 bases and the J gene lost 5 bases, with 12 bases spanning the gap. The CDR3 runs to 13 residues. This chain's CDR3 is CASSSGVINEQYF. The CDR3 nucleotides read TGTGCCAGCAGCTCCGGGGTTATCAACGAGCAGTACTTC.

The chain links TRBV2 to TRBJ2-5; D perhaps matches TRBD1 (5 bases). The CDR3 totals 13 residues. V shed 4 bases and J shed 5 bases, with 11 bases lying between them. CDR1 SNHLY and CDR2 FYNNEI come from the germline V gene. CDR3 sequence: CASSVRQLETQYF. CDR3 DNA: TGTGCCAGCAGTGTGAGACAGCTGGAGACCCAGTACTTC.

V usage is TRBV2 and J usage is TRBJ1-2; 9 positions match TRBD1. Germline-derived CDR1 and CDR2 are SNHLY and FYNNEI. Trimming at V came to 2 bases and at J to 5 bases, leaving 3 bases not matched to a gene. This CDR3 is 14 amino acids long. CDR3 protein: CASSEQGQGYGYTF. The CDR3 region has the DNA TGTGCCAGCAGTGAACAGGGACAGGGTTATGGCTACACCTTC.

The genes are TRBV27 and TRBJ2-7; D not resolved. V was trimmed by 4 bases and J by 0 bases, leaving 10 bases between them. The CDR3 extends over 14 amino acids. Germline-derived CDR1 and CDR2 are MNHEY and SMNVEV (reference sequence). The CDR3 DNA sequence: TGTGCCAGCAGTTCGACATTTAGCTCCTACGAGCAGTACTTC. It codes for CASSSTFSSYEQYF.

The J gene is TRBJ2-2, the V gene TRBV24-1; D is unclear. This CDR3 is built from 14 residues. Germline CDR1 is KGHDR and CDR2 is SFDVKD. V lost 6 bases and J 0 bases, leaving 7 bases between the germline ends. CDR3 nucleotides: TGTGCCACCAGTCCGCCGTCGAACACCGGGGAGCTGTTTTTT. Amino acid sequence: CATSPPSNTGELFF.

CDR3 region: CASSLWATGGEQYF. CDR3 nucleotides: TGTGCCAGCAGTTTATGGGCCACCGGGGGCGAGCAGTACTTC. V usage is TRBV27 and J usage is TRBJ2-7; TRBD2 might be the D (6 bases). CDR1 and CDR2 (germline): MNHEY, SMNVEV (reference sequence). The CDR3 has 14 amino acids. The V gene lost 1 base and the J gene lost 6 bases, with 13 bases spanning the gap.

The chain carries TRBV28 and TRBJ2-4; perhaps TRBD2 as D (5 bases). From germline, CDR1 is MDHEN and CDR2 SYDVKM. The CDR3 is made up of 13 amino acids. The V and J ends lost 6 bases and 6 bases respectively, with 12 bases between them. The CDR3 here is CASSSGTLNIQYF. The CDR3 nucleotides read TGTGCCAGCAGCTCGGGAACCCTAAACATTCAGTACTTC.

This clone came up once. The chain joins TRBV10-3 to TRBJ2-3, with D maybe TRBD1 (5 bases). This CDR3 has 15 residues. V lost 3 bases, J lost 5 bases, and 15 bases lay in between. Germline CDR1 is ENHRY and CDR2 is SYGVKD. The CDR3 region is CAISDGREGIDTQYF. In DNA form, the CDR3 reads TGTGCCATCAGTGACGGCAGGGAAGGGATAGATACGCAGTATTTT.

The gene calls are TRBV7-2 and TRBJ1-5; D call uncertain. Looked up from germline, CDR1 is SGHTA and CDR2 is FQGNSA. Trimming shortened V by 5 bases and J by 5 bases, and 10 bases separated the two germline ends. CDR3 length: 13 residues. The CDR3 reads CASSLKVDQPQHF. CDR3 coding DNA: TGTGCCAGCAGCCTCAAAGTCGATCAGCCCCAGCATTTT.